The 5 T cell receptor beta chains below all came from one sample that was sequenced in a study of T-cell memory formation after mild COVID-19. One entry per CDR3 protein, called by TCRdb with MiXCR from the 5' RACE reads. The data show 200,000 to 300,000 distinct CDR3 sequences, with approximately 15% seen just once and over 2% held by the top ten. Input material: PBMCs or a T cell subset sorted from them (not recorded which). The receptor source for this set is an adult woman who had mild COVID-19 (a few samples of this study predate the infection). Cell type and time point are not known.

This clonotype has only a few counts. V is TRBV20-1 and J is TRBJ2-7; a weak D match, TRBD2 (6 bases). This CDR3 contains 15 residues. The V and J ends lost 3 bases and 0 bases respectively, with 15 bases between them. Germline V gives CDR1 DFQATT, CDR2 SNEGSKA (reference sequence). The CDR3 sequence is CSASGLAFSSYEQYF. In DNA, the CDR3 is TGCAGTGCTAGTGGGCTAGCGTTCAGCTCCTACGAGCAGTACTTC.

J is TRBJ2-7 and V is TRBV7-2; 12 bases align to TRBD2. With V trimmed by 5 bases and J by 5 bases, 4 bases remained unmatched. The germline V gene has CDR1 SGHTA and CDR2 FQGNSA. The CDR3 spans 14 residues. CDR3 amino acids: CASSHRTSGNEQYF. The CDR3 DNA follows: TGTGCCAGCAGCCACAGGACTAGCGGGAACGAGCAGTACTTC.

The sample holds many counts of this clonotype. V and J are TRBV2 and TRBJ2-2; D perhaps matches TRBD2 (6 bases). Per germline, CDR1 SNHLY and CDR2 FYNNEI. The V end was cut by 0 bases, the J end by 1 base, with 6 bases between. This CDR3 region has 15 residues. The CDR3 reads CASSEARGNTGELFF. DNA for the CDR3: TGTGCCAGCAGTGAAGCGCGGGGGAACACCGGGGAGCTGTTTTTT.

The rearrangement uses TRBV5-6 and TRBJ2-7, with 8 bases that match TRBD1. Germline CDR1 SGHDT, CDR2 YYEEEE. The CDR3 sequence is 13 residues long. J lost 1 base, V lost 6 bases, and 3 bases had no gene match. CDR3 sequence reads: CASTDRVSYEQYF. DNA of the CDR3: TGTGCCAGCACGGACAGGGTTTCCTACGAGCAGTACTTC.

This clonotype was counted between two and nine times. The chain employs TRBV6-1 and TRBJ1-2; 10 bases fit TRBD1. V lost 6 bases to trimming and J lost 5 bases; unmatched junction nucleotides: 3. Per germline, CDR1 MNHNS and CDR2 SASEGT. There are 13 residues in the CDR3. The CDR3 sequence is CASRTGGAYGYTF. CDR3 in DNA: TGTGCCAGCAGGACAGGGGGCGCGTATGGCTACACCTTC.